Shown below are 12 T cell receptor beta chains from a single sample sequenced in a study of shared clonotypes between healthy human individuals. The table came from immunoSEQ multiplex PCR; TCRdb's copy has only in-frame clones and leaves some out. This table has more than 2,000,000 clones, 93% appearing once. The specimen sequenced was naive CD4+ T cells from PBMCs. Subset denoted: CD45RA+ positively selected. Receptors originate from a man aged 18-30 years in good health. Some clones in this sample may be carry-over from other donors' samples.

The chain couples TRBV19 to TRBJ2-7; unclear D gene. Germline V gene lookup returns CDR1 LNHDA and CDR2 SQIVND (reference sequence). V lost 5 bases, J lost 1 base, and 12 bases lay in between. The CDR3 contains 14 residues. The CDR3 region is CASSPRRASYEQYF. The CDR3 region has the DNA TGTGCCAGTAGTCCCCGCCGGGCTTCCTACGAGCAGTACTTC.

The rearrangement joins TRBV28 to TRBJ2-3; 12 nucleotides agree with TRBD1. This CDR3 comprises 15 residues. From germline, CDR1 is MDHEN and CDR2 SYDVKM. J lost 6 bases, V lost 5 bases, and 6 bases had no gene match. The CDR3 region has the DNA TGTGCCAGCAGTCTGGGACAGGGGGCAGGGGATACGCAGTATTTT. This translates into CASSLGQGAGDTQYF. The full variable domain, completed using reference TRBV28 and TRBJ2-3, is DVKVTQSSRYLVKRTGEKVFLECVQDMDHENMFWYRQDPGLGLRLIYFSYDVKMKEKGDIPEGYSVSREKKERFSLILESASTNQTSMYLCASSLGQGAGDTQYFGPGTRLTVL.

This clone came up a few times. The sample holds other DNA sequences that translate to the same CDR3. This chain connects TRBV7-7 to TRBJ1-1, with TRBD1 as a possible D gene (6 bases). The CDR3 runs 13 residues. Trimming cost V 4 bases and J 1 base, with 7 bases left between them. The germline V gene has CDR1 SSHAT and CDR2 FNYEAQ (reference sequence). The CDR3 DNA reads as TGTGCCAGCAGCTCGGACAGGAACACTGAAGCTTTCTTT. This gives the protein CASSSDRNTEAFF.

Only one count was recorded for this clone. Distinct nucleotide sequences in the sample also encode this CDR3. The chain is built from TRBV19 and TRBJ1-1, with TRBD1 matching over 8 bases. The CDR3 is 15 amino acids. The germline V gene encodes CDR1 LNHDA and CDR2 SQIVND (reference sequence). After removal of 5 bases from V and 3 bases from J, the junction contained 8 bases not matched to a gene. As DNA, the CDR3 is TGTGCCAGTAGTCCTCGGCAGGGGGCGGACACTGAAGCTTTCTTT. Amino acid sequence: CASSPRQGADTEAFF.

Concerning this clone: In the same sample, other DNA sequences code for this CDR3. V and J are TRBV5-1 and TRBJ1-4, with 10 bases that match TRBD1. CDR1 and CDR2 from the germline V gene are SGHRS and YFSETQ. CDR3 length equals 14 residues. Trimming at V came to 2 bases and at J to 7 bases, leaving 2 bases not matched to a gene. CDR3 nucleotide sequence: TGCGCCAGCAGCTTAGGGACAGGGGCTGAAAAACTGTTTTTT. This gives the protein CASSLGTGAEKLFF.

In DNA form, the CDR3 reads TGTGCCTGGGGCCCCGGGACGGCGGCCTACGAGCAGTACTTC. Translated: CAWGPGTAAYEQYF. The chain couples TRBV30 to TRBJ2-7; D possibly matches TRBD1 or TRBD2 (5 bases each). Germline V lookup: CDR1 GTSNPN, CDR2 SVGIG (reference sequence). The V end was cut by 5 bases, the J end by 2 bases, with 16 bases between. This CDR3 is built from 14 residues. The full variable domain, rest sourced from reference TRBV30 and TRBJ2-7, is SQTIHQWPATLVQPVGSPLSLECTVEGTSNPNLYWYRQAAGRGLQLLFYSVGIGQISSEVPQNLSASRPQDRQFILSSKKLLLSDSGFYLCAWGPGTAAYEQYFGPGTRLTVT.

This chain joins TRBV5-1 and TRBJ2-2; possible D gene TRBD1, 5 bases. CDR3 length equals 17 residues. Trimming shortened V by 4 bases and J by 7 bases, and 23 bases separated the two germline ends. In germline, CDR1 is SGHRS, CDR2 YFSETQ. The CDR3 is CASSQTPLRLQGGELFF. In DNA form, the CDR3 reads TGCGCCAGCAGCCAAACGCCACTACGCCTTCAGGGCGGGGAGCTGTTTTTT.

The genes are TRBV6-5 and TRBJ2-4, with 10 bases fitting TRBD1. V shed 6 bases, J shed 7 bases, and the junction held 9 bases outside the gene matches. This CDR3 spans 15 amino acids. Germline V gene data show CDR1 as MNHEY and CDR2 as SVGAGI. CDR3 sequence (DNA): TGTGCCAGCAGAGGACAGGGGGGACAAAAGAACATTCAGTACTTC. This gives the protein CASRGQGGQKNIQYF.

V usage is TRBV6-1 and J usage is TRBJ1-5, with D hard to call. Trimming cost V 2 bases and J 6 bases, with 14 bases left between them. The CDR3 runs 15 residues. Germline V lookup: CDR1 MNHNS, CDR2 SASEGT. DNA of the CDR3: TGTGCCAGCAGTGAAAGGATTGCTACCGGTCAGCCCCAGCATTTT. It encodes CASSERIATGQPQHF.

The rearrangement links TRBV4-2 to TRBJ1-3; TRBD1 might be the D (5 bases). Trimming pared 3 bases from V and 0 bases from J, leaving 12 bases between. The CDR3 extends over 16 amino acids. CDR1 and CDR2 (germline): LGHNA, YNFKEQ. The CDR3 nucleotides read TGTGCCAGCAGCCACCCTTTGACAGACTCTGGAAACACCATATATTTT. It encodes CASSHPLTDSGNTIYF.

In its sample, this clone was seen once. The chain is built from TRBV7-9 and TRBJ2-7; D ambiguous. CDR1 is SEHNR, CDR2 FQNEAQ, per germline (reference sequence). This CDR3 spans 13 amino acids. Trimming took off 0 bases at V and 3 bases at J, with 6 bases between the two ends. CDR3 bases: TGTGCCAGCAGCTTAGCGTCGAACTACGAGCAGTACTTC. Its protein is CASSLASNYEQYF.

V is TRBV2 and J is TRBJ2-7; D ambiguous. Deletions cut 8 bases from V and 1 base from J, with 9 bases between. This CDR3 spans 12 amino acids. Germline-derived CDR1 and CDR2 are SNHLY and FYNNEI. The CDR3 sequence is CASHPWSYEQYF. In DNA, the CDR3 is TGTGCCAGCCATCCTTGGTCCTACGAGCAGTACTTC.